This TCR beta chain was found in a study of T cell responses to AZD1222 COVID-19 vaccine. General study findings and limits: Spike-specific TCR breadth and depth grew following two AZD1222 doses.

The CDR3 contains 18 residues. Germline CDR1 is KGHSH and CDR2 is LQKENI. With V trimmed by 3 bases and J by 2 bases, 7 bases remained unmatched. A word on this clone: Its antigen is unknown.

The data were produced by immunoSEQ multiplex PCR, yet TCRdb's version contains in-frame clones alone and is incomplete. Among 130,000 or so clones listed, about 89% were seen once. The sequences come from peripheral blood, collected 28 days after the second AZD1222 dose. The TCR originated in an adult who received the AZD1222 COVID-19 vaccine. The chain couples TRBV18 to TRBJ2-5; 15 bases match TRBD2. The CDR3 sequence: CASSPRTSGGGRQETQYF. In nucleotides, the CDR3 is TGTGCCAGCTCACCTCGGACTAGCGGGGGGGGACGACAAGAGACCCAGTACTTC.